The rows below give T cell receptor beta chains drawn from one sample of a study of T cell changes during pregnancy in multiple sclerosis. TCRdb keeps only in-frame clones here, not all; method: immunoSEQ multiplex PCR. The sample lists some 110,000 clones; approximately 90% were seen once. Sequences were derived from peripheral blood, sampled in the third trimester of pregnancy. The receptors come from a female donor with multiple sclerosis, enrolled in a pregnancy study. Each CDR3 is given with its conserved first and last residue. Each record gives: J gene, D gene, V gene, clone size, CDR3 DNA, CDR3 protein. The D gene is left open where the match is weak. Where a row states a size, it is once, few, many or the class of an expanded clone; other rows omit it.

TRBJ2-5	.	TRBV5-1	.	TGCGCCAGCAGCCCCGGTCCCGGAGAGACCCAGTACTTC	CASSPGPGETQYF
TRBJ1-4	TRBD1	TRBV30	.	TGTGCCTTATTGGGAACAGGGGGCGGAAAACTGTTTTTT	CALLGTGGGKLFF
TRBJ1-2	.	TRBV4-2	.	TGTGCCAGCAGCCCCGACAGGACAACTAACTATGGCTACACCTTC	CASSPDRTTNYGYTF
TRBJ2-5	.	TRBV5-4	.	TGTGCCAGCAGCACACTCCCGAGGGAAGAGACCCAGTACTTC	CASSTLPREETQYF
TRBJ2-3	.	TRBV4-1	.	TGCGCCAGCAGCCAAGTAGGACTTACCACAGATACGCAGTATTTT	CASSQVGLTTDTQYF
TRBJ2-3	TRBD2	TRBV5-1	.	TGCGCCAGCAGCTTGGCGGCTAGCGGGAGGCAGTCTGTCACAGATACGCAGTATTTT	CASSLAASGRQSVTDTQYF
TRBJ1-6	.	TRBV7-9	.	TGTGCCAGCAGCTTGAGGGGACAACAGGTGGGCGGTTCACCCCTCCACTTT	CASSLRGQQVGGSPLHF
TRBJ2-5	TRBD2	TRBV5-5	.	TGTGCCAGCAATCAAAGGGCTAGCGGGAATGGAGAGACCCAGTACTTC	CASNQRASGNGETQYF
TRBJ1-5	.	TRBV30	.	TGTGCCTGGGCGACGGGAAGGAGTCAGCCCCAGCATTTT	CAWATGRSQPQHF
TRBJ1-5	TRBD1	TRBV30	.	TGTGCCTGGAGCTACGGGACAGGTAGCAATCAGCCCCAGCATTTT	CAWSYGTGSNQPQHF
TRBJ1-2	TRBD1	TRBV11-2	once	TGTGCCAGCAGCCCAGATCGGGACAGTGGCTATGGCTACACCTTC	CASSPDRDSGYGYTF
TRBJ2-1	.	TRBV14	.	TGTGCCAGCAGCCAGGGGCCTGGGAATGAGCAGTTCTTC	CASSQGPGNEQFF
TRBJ2-2	TRBD1	TRBV6-5	.	TGTGCCAGCAGAAGACAGGGGGACGGGGAGCTGTTTTTT	CASRRQGDGELFF